This T cell receptor (beta chain) was sequenced in a study of T cell repertoires in cytomegalovirus infection. Looking at the study overall: Signatures in public TCR beta sequences pointed to both CMV infection and matching HLA type.

Germline CDR1 and CDR2: SEHNR and FQNEAQ (reference sequence). The CDR3 covers 16 residues. V was cut by 2 bases and J by 4 bases, with 17 bases left in between. Broader study findings: Carriage of CMV together with the relevant HLA was identifiable through cumulative public TCR beta family frequency. HLA-C-restricted CMV-specific TCR beta clonotypes were dominant in the ex vivo response.

There are many counts of this clonotype. Its antigen remains unidentified. TCRdb re-analysed the reads in MiXCR, keeping a single row per CDR3 protein. The profile shows about 24,000 distinct CDR3 sequences, 20% to 25% of them singletons. The rearrangement joins TRBV7-9 to TRBJ1-2; tentatively, D is TRBD1 (5 bases). This clonotype was sampled from a human donor in good health (CMV status not recorded). Some clones in this sample may be carry-over from other donors' samples. This material consisted of CD8+ T cells from cultured PBMCs, taken from culture after CMV antigen stimulation. The CDR3 nucleotides read TGTGCCAGCAGCTTATCGGGCGGAGACAGCCGCTATGGCTACACCTTC. Translating gives CASSLSGGDSRYGYTF.